This T cell receptor beta chain is from a study of T cell responses to AZD1222 COVID-19 vaccine (dated by TCRdb to 2020 to 2022). Looking at the study overall: A total of about 240 trial participants underwent TCR sequencing, of whom 207 received two doses of AZD1222 and around 25 received two doses of the MenACWY control vaccine. Trial participants were enrolled into age subgroups of 18-55, 56-69 and 70-plus years, which contained 148, 28 and 57 TCR-sequenced participants, respectively. What the authors observed across the whole study: Only five to seven AZD1222 recipients were SARS-CoV-2 seropositive at baseline, limiting conclusions about previously exposed vaccinees. Participants were mostly white British, with more females than males. The authors suggested clonal diversity may have been underestimated. Nearly half of unique spike-specific TCRs reportedly recognized epitopes outside regions mutated in the B.1.351 and B.1.1.7 variants. Because no samples from the day 14 peak response were available, repertoires could be characterized only after the peak T cell response. The vaccine-associated CD4 TCRs covered the entire spike protein, and the dominant responses fell in regions 160-218 and 743-854. After two AZD1222 doses, spike-specific TCR breadth and depth were significantly higher than at day 0 and than in MenACWY recipients. The 56-69-year group was small, and its depth increase did not reach significance, likely because of low power.

The CDR3, from cysteine to phenylalanine, totals 16 residues. Here the CDR3 DNA is all that survives: 48 bases in frame from base 1. For CDR1 and CDR2, the germline V gene lists LGHNA and YSLEER. V is cut by 0 bases and J by 6 bases, and the space between the germline ends is 15 bases. The sample's time point label, in plain terms: about 28 days (+/-7) after the second vaccine dose. AZD1222 recipients with second doses at about 4 weeks or about 12 weeks were pooled, because spike-specific TCR depth and breadth did not differ between schedules. Samples from vaccinated people were obtained from the UK trials COV001 and COV002, which included a single-blind randomized controlled phase 2/3 trial of AZD1222 (ChAdOx1 nCoV-19) in healthy adults. Trial participant PBMC samples were collected at day 0 and day 28 after the second dose for TCRbeta chain sequencing. A remark on this clone: Its binding antigen is unknown. It has no much larger one-base neighbor in the sample; base qualities were not kept.

The CDR3 regions of human TCRbeta chains were subjected to immunosequencing. On the authors' methods: Repertoire TCRs were checked for matches against a reference library of SARS-CoV-2-specific TCRs that had been generated using the MIRA antigen-specificity platform. Breadth was defined as the fraction of unique TCRs that were SARS-CoV-2-associated. Depth was defined as the fraction of total T cells that were SARS-CoV-2-associated. Using the MIRA data, each spike-specific TCR was mapped to the spike region that the TCR reacts to and placed in a CD4 or CD8 class. Log10-transformed breadth and depth values were compared by one-way ANOVA with Sidak's multiple comparisons tests. In TCRdb, the immuneACCESS table is reduced to in-frame sequences with V and J assigned. These tables do not hold every clone; where another copy was compared, an unresolved V gene accounts for under half, and the others remain unexplained. V and J calls and clone size are given by that table; D and trimming were obtained from the DNA. The sample table contains over 85,000 clones; only one count was recorded for roughly nine tenths of them. The ten largest clones represent 5.3% of the sample.

The V and J genes are TRBV4-3 and TRBJ2-1; the D gene is perhaps TRBD2, from 6 matching bases. This sequence originates from an adult who received the AZD1222 COVID-19 vaccine. Sample: peripheral blood, taken 28 days after the second AZD1222 dose. The CDR3 protein is CASSQETRIGANEQFF. The DNA is as follows: TGCGCCAGCAGCCAAGAGACTAGAATCGGGGCCAATGAGCAGTTCTTC.